This TCR beta chain was captured by sequencing in a study of cytomegalovirus exposure and HLA in healthy donors. Whole-study findings and limits: The availability of immune exposure information extended only to CMV serostatus.

The CDR3 totals 14 residues. CDR1 is SEHNR, CDR2 FQNEAQ, per germline (reference sequence). Amplification used 60 Vbeta primers and 13 Jbeta primers. Measured with immunoSEQ multiplex PCR; TCRdb has only the in-frame clones, and not every one. Among roughly 120,000 clones listed, roughly 81% were seen once. This clone was found once. The antigen is unknown. The junction differs from germline at one of its ends, possibly a read error. This chain connects TRBV7-9 to TRBJ2-5; D unclear. Sequencing input: PBMCs. The TCR sequence derives from a woman in her twenties or thirties in good health and CMV-seronegative. The CDR3 DNA sequence: TGTGCCAGCAGTTTAGCCGGGTCACAAGAGACCCAGTACTTC. Translating it yields CASSLAGSQETQYF.